This is a list of T cell receptor beta chains from one sample in a study of patients and donors after allogeneic stem cell transplantation. MiXCR, applied by TCRdb to the RT-PCR reads, yields one record per CDR3 protein. The sample contains about 150,000 distinct CDR3 sequences, about 36% of which appear only once. The sequenced sample was blood, either unsorted or a sorted T cell fraction (not recorded which). The receptor set was obtained from a human donor who was either an allogeneic HSCT recipient or a stem cell or donor lymphocyte infusion donor (not recorded which). It is not recorded whose cells these are; they may come from a transplant donor. Each CDR3 is given with its conserved first and last residue. D genes are given only for firm matches. The size field is filled for only some rows; it gives once, few, many or a size class.

clone_size: -
d_call: -
j_call: TRBJ2-1
v_call: TRBV9
cdr3_nt: TGTGCCAGCAGCGTAGGTTCTACTCCCAATGAGCAGTTCTTC
cdr3_aa: CASSVGSTPNEQFF

clone_size: few
d_call: -
j_call: TRBJ1-5
v_call: TRBV21-1
cdr3_nt: TGTGCCAGCCGCGAGGTGGGGAGCAATCAGCCCCAGCATTTT
cdr3_aa: CASREVGSNQPQHF

clone_size: -
d_call: TRBD2
j_call: TRBJ2-5
v_call: TRBV4-2
cdr3_nt: TGTGCCAGCAGCCAAGAAGGGACTAGCGGGGAGACTCAAGAGACCCAGTACTTC
cdr3_aa: CASSQEGTSGETQETQYF

clone_size: -
d_call: TRBD1
j_call: TRBJ2-3
v_call: TRBV9
cdr3_nt: TGTGCCAGCAGCGGCCACCGGGACAGGGTTACAGATACGCAGTATTTT
cdr3_aa: CASSGHRDRVTDTQYF

clone_size: -
d_call: -
j_call: TRBJ2-7
v_call: TRBV10-3
cdr3_nt: TGTGCCATCAGTGAGTCTGGGCCGAGGCAGGACGAGCAGTACTTC
cdr3_aa: CAISESGPRQDEQYF

clone_size: -
d_call: -
j_call: TRBJ1-5
v_call: TRBV7-8
cdr3_nt: TGTGCCAGCAGCTCGCTTCTTAACCAGCCCCAGCATTTT
cdr3_aa: CASSSLLNQPQHF

clone_size: -
d_call: -
j_call: TRBJ2-2
v_call: TRBV5-1
cdr3_nt: TGCGCCAGCAGCTACCGGGGGTCCACCGGGGAGCTGTTTTTT
cdr3_aa: CASSYRGSTGELFF

clone_size: -
d_call: -
j_call: TRBJ2-4
v_call: TRBV18
cdr3_nt: TGTGCCAGCTCACCGGCGACCTTAGCCAAAAACATTCAGTACTTC
cdr3_aa: CASSPATLAKNIQYF

clone_size: -
d_call: TRBD2
j_call: TRBJ2-1
v_call: TRBV5-1
cdr3_nt: TGCGCCAGCAGCTTGGGAATTTTAGCGGGCAATGAGCAGTTCTTC
cdr3_aa: CASSLGILAGNEQFF

clone_size: -
d_call: -
j_call: TRBJ1-3
v_call: TRBV6-5
cdr3_nt: TGTGCCAGCGGGATGGGGGGCGTCGGAAACACCATATATTTT
cdr3_aa: CASGMGGVGNTIYF

clone_size: few
d_call: -
j_call: TRBJ1-1
v_call: TRBV12-3/TRBV12-4
cdr3_nt: TGTGCCAGCAGTTTCGACCCTGGGGGGGGAAGGGCTGAAGCTTTCTTT
cdr3_aa: CASSFDPGGGRAEAFF

clone_size: few
d_call: TRBD1
j_call: TRBJ1-5
v_call: TRBV6-5
cdr3_nt: TGTGCCAGCAGCGGGACAGCTTTCAATCAGCCCCAGCATTTT
cdr3_aa: CASSGTAFNQPQHF